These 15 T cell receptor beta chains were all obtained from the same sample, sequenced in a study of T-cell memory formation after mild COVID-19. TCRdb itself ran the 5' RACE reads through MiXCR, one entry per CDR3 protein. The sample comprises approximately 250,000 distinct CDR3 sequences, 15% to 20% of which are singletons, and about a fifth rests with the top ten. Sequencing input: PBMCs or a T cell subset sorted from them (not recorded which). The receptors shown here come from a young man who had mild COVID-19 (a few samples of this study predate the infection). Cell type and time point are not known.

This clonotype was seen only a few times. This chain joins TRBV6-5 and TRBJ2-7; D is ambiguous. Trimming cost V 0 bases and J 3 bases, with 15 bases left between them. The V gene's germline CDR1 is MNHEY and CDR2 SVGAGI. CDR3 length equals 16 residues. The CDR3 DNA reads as TGTGCCAGCAGTTACTCCGTGTCGGCCGAAGGCTACGAGCAGTACTTC. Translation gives CASSYSVSAEGYEQYF.

The CDR3 DNA sequence: TGTGCCAGCAGCCTCGGGACTAGCGGGGGGCATGAGCAGTTCTTC. Its protein product is CASSLGTSGGHEQFF. This chain connects TRBV11-2 to TRBJ2-1; 15 nucleotides match TRBD2. In germline, CDR1 is SGHAT, CDR2 FQNNGV. The CDR3 sequence is 15 residues long. The J segment lost 8 bases and the V segment lost 5 bases, leaving 4 bases of the junction unmatched.

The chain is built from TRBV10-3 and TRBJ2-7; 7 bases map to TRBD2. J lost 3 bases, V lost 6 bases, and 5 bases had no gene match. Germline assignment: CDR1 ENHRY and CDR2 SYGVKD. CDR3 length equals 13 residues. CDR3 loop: CAIRLGGGYEQYF. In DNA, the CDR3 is TGTGCCATCAGACTTGGCGGGGGCTACGAGCAGTACTTC.

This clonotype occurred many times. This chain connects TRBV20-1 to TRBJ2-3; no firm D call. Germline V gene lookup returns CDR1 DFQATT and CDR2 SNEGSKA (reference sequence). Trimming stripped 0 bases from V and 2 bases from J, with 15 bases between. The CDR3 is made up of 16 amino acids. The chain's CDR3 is CSARDPLGIPTDTQYF. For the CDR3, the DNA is TGCAGTGCTAGAGATCCGTTGGGGATTCCCACAGATACGCAGTATTTT.

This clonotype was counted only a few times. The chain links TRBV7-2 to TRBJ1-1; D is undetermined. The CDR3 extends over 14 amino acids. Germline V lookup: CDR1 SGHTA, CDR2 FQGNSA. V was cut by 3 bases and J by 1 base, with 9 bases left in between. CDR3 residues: CASSLGMRNTEAFF. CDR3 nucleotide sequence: TGTGCCAGCAGCTTGGGGATGAGGAACACTGAAGCTTTCTTT.

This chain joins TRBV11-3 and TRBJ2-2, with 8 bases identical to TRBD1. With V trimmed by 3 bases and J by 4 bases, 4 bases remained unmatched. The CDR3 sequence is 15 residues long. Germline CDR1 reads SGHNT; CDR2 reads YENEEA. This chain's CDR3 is CASSFGQGGTGELFF. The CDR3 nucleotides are TGTGCCAGCAGCTTTGGACAGGGTGGCACCGGGGAGCTGTTTTTT.

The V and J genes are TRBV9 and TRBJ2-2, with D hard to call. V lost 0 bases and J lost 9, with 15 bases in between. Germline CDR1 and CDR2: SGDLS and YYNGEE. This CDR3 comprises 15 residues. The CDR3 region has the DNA TGTGCCAGCAGCGTAGGCGTCGGATCCAGGAGGGAGCTGTTTTTT. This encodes CASSVGVGSRRELFF.

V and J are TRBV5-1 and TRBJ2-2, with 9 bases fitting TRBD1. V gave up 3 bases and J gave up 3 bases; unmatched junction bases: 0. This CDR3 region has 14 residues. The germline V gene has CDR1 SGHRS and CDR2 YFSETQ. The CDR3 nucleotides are TGCGCCAGCAGCTGGACAGGGGACACCGGGGAGCTGTTTTTT. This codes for CASSWTGDTGELFF.

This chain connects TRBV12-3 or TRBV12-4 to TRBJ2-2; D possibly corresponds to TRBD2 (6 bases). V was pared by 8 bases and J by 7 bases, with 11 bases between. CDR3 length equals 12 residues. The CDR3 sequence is CASGDSDGELFF. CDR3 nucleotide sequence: TGTGCCAGCGGGGACTCAGACGGGGAGCTGTTTTTT.

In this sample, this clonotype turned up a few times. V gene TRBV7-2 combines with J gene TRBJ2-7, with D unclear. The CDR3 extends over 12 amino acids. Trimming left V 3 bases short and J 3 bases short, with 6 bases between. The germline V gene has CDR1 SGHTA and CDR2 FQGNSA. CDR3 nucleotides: TGTGCCAGCAGCTTCTACCTCTACGAGCAGTACTTC. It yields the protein CASSFYLYEQYF.

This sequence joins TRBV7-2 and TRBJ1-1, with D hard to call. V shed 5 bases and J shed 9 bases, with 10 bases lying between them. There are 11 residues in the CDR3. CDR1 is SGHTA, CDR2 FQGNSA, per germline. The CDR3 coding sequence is TGTGCCAGCAGCCTCGGGAGGAAAGCTTTCTTT. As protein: CASSLGRKAFF.

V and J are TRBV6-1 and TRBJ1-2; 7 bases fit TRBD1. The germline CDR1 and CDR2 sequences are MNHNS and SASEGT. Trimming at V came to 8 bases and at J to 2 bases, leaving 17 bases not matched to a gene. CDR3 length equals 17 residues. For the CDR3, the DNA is TGTGCCAGCGGGGGGGGGACAGATTACCGTGGAAACTATGGCTACACCTTC. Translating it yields CASGGGTDYRGNYGYTF.

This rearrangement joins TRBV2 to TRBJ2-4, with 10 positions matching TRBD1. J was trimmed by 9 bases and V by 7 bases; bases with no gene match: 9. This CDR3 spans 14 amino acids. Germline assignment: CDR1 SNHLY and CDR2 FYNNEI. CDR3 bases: TGTGCCAGCACCCTGGGACAGGGGACTGGCATTCAGTACTTC. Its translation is CASTLGQGTGIQYF.

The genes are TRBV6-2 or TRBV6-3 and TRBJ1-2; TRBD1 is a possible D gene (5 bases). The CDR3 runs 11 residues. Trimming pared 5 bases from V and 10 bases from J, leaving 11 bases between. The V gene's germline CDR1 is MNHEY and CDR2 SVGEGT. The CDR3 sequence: CASSRGYSYTF. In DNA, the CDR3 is TGTGCCAGCAGTCGGGGCTATTCCTACACCTTC.

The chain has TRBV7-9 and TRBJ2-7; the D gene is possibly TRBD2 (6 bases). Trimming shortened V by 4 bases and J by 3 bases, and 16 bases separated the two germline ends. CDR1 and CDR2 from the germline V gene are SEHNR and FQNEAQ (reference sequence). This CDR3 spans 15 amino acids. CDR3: CASSSDRRRVYEQYF. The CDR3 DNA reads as TGTGCCAGCAGCTCGGACCGCCGGAGGGTCTACGAGCAGTACTTC.